Listed below are T cell receptor beta chains from one sample, sequenced in a study of blood T cell repertoires in COVID-19. Measured with immunoSEQ multiplex PCR; TCRdb has only the in-frame clones, and not every one. The repertoire holds 220,000 or so clones, with about 87% as singletons. The sequenced sample was PBMCs or T cells enriched from blood (not recorded which). These receptors all stem from a man aged 45-65 years who had been exposed to COVID-19. Each CDR3 is given with its conserved first and last residue. D genes are given only for firm matches. Not all rows give a size; the values are once, few, many and, for expanded clones, a class.

clone size	D gene	J gene	V gene	CDR3 DNA	CDR3 protein
NA	NA	TRBJ1-2	TRBV28	TGTGCCAGCAGTTTCCCAGAGGCTAACTATGGCTACACCTTC	CASSFPEANYGYTF
NA	NA	TRBJ1-2	TRBV24-1	TGTGCCACCGCAGCCGGCGGGGGCTATGGCTACACCTTC	CATAAGGGYGYTF
NA	TRBD1	TRBJ1-2	TRBV19	TGTGCCAGTGGAGATACAGGGGGCGTCTTCGGCTACACCTTC	CASGDTGGVFGYTF
NA	NA	TRBJ2-7	TRBV5-1	TGCGCCAGCAGCCAAAAAACTTTGTCCGGGGGGCTCTCCTACGAGCAGTACTTC	CASSQKTLSGGLSYEQYF
NA	TRBD1	TRBJ2-7	TRBV2	TGTGCCAGCAGCGTTGCGGGACAGGGAGGGGACGAGCAGTACTTC	CASSVAGQGGDEQYF
NA	TRBD2	TRBJ2-1	TRBV5-4	TGTGCCAGCAGTCTGAGCGGGGGGTCCTACAATGAGCAGTTCTTC	CASSLSGGSYNEQFF
NA	NA	TRBJ1-5	TRBV2	TGTGCCAGCAGTGAGCAGGGGCCTCACAACAATCAGCCCCAGCATTTT	CASSEQGPHNNQPQHF
NA	TRBD1	TRBJ1-5	TRBV28	TGTGCCAGCATTCAAGGGGGACAGTCCAATCAGCCCCAGCATTTT	CASIQGGQSNQPQHF
NA	TRBD2	TRBJ2-1	TRBV24-1	TGTGCCACCAGTGATTTAACCCGTAGCGGGAGTTACAATGAGCAGTTCTTC	CATSDLTRSGSYNEQFF
NA	NA	TRBJ1-3	TRBV3-1/TRBV3-2	TGTGCCAGCAGCCACAGGGGTGGAAACACCATATATTTT	CASSHRGGNTIYF
NA	NA	TRBJ1-1	TRBV3-1/TRBV3-2	TGTGCCAGCAGCCCGGTACGGAACACTGAAGCTTTCTTT	CASSPVRNTEAFF
NA	TRBD1	TRBJ1-2	TRBV13	TGTGCCAGCAGCTCGAGACAGGGTTCTAATAACTATGGCTACACCTTC	CASSSRQGSNNYGYTF
once	NA	TRBJ1-5	TRBV7-2	TGTGCCAGCAGCCCACCCTACGGGGGTTCGACCAATCAGCCCCAGCATTTT	CASSPPYGGSTNQPQHF
few	TRBD1	TRBJ2-2	TRBV5-1	TGCGCCAGCAGCTTCCCCGGGACAGATTCCGTTAACACCGGGGAGCTGTTTTTT	CASSFPGTDSVNTGELFF
NA	TRBD2	TRBJ2-1	TRBV7-7	TGTGCTAGCAGCGCGGGACTAGCGGGATGGGATGAGCAGTTCTTC	CASSAGLAGWDEQFF
NA	NA	TRBJ2-3	TRBV20-1	TGCAGTGCTAAGAAGGGGGATACGCAGTATTTT	CSAKKGDTQYF
NA	NA	TRBJ1-1	TRBV28	TGTGCCAGCAGTTTACGCGGGGGCGTTGTCACTGAAGCTTTCTTT	CASSLRGGVVTEAFF
NA	TRBD1	TRBJ1-1	TRBV10-3	TGTGCCATCAGTGCAGGGGGACGCACTGAAGCTTTCTTT	CAISAGGRTEAFF
NA	NA	TRBJ1-4	TRBV5-8	TGTGCCAGCAGCCGACGACAGTTTAATGAAAAACTGTTTTTT	CASSRRQFNEKLFF
NA	NA	TRBJ2-5	TRBV7-9	TGTGCCAGCAGCCAGGGCCACCAAGAGACCCAGTACTTC	CASSQGHQETQYF
NA	TRBD2	TRBJ2-1	TRBV28	TGTGCCAGCAGTTTTGTAGCGGGAGAGCAGTTCTTC	CASSFVAGEQFF
NA	NA	TRBJ2-1	TRBV2	TGTGCCAGCAGTGACCAGGGAAGCTCCTACAATGAGCAGTTCTTC	CASSDQGSSYNEQFF
once	TRBD1	TRBJ1-2	TRBV28	TGTGCCAGCAGTTTAGCCGCAGGGACAGAGTACTATGGCTACACCTTC	CASSLAAGTEYYGYTF
NA	NA	TRBJ2-2	TRBV2	TGTGCCAGTGGGAGCGAGAGGAGGGGGGAGCTGTTTTTT	CASGSERRGELFF
NA	NA	TRBJ1-1	TRBV6-5	TGTGCCAGCACTGTGGGGGGAGACACTGAAGCTTTCTTT	CASTVGGDTEAFF
NA	TRBD2	TRBJ2-5	TRBV5-4	TGTGCCAGCAGCTTGGTTTGGCGCGGGGGAGAAGAGACCCAGTACTTC	CASSLVWRGGEETQYF
NA	TRBD1	TRBJ1-2	TRBV7-2	TGTGCCAGCAGTTCGAGGGGGGGACAGGGACATCAGCACTATGGCTACACCTTC	CASSSRGGQGHQHYGYTF
NA	NA	TRBJ1-4	TRBV5-4	TGTGCCAGCAGACAGGGTGTGGGTGAAAAACTGTTTTTT	CASRQGVGEKLFF
NA	TRBD1	TRBJ1-1	TRBV28	TGTGCCAGCAAAACAGGGGGCAACACTGAAGCTTTCTTT	CASKTGGNTEAFF